This passage covers 17 T cell receptor beta chains from one sample sequenced in a study of monozygotic twins with inflammatory bowel disease. Following a re-call of the 5' RACE reads, TCRdb has one entry per CDR3 protein and lacks DNA. The repertoire table contains 440,000 or so distinct CDR3 sequences. Sequenced sample: blood. These receptor sequences come from a human donor with ulcerative colitis or Crohn's disease, or a healthy co-twin of an affected twin (not recorded which).

V gene TRBV5-5 combines with J gene TRBJ1-5; TCRdb indicates TRBD1, and absent DNA this call remains unverified. Germline-derived CDR1 and CDR2 are SGHKS and YYEKEE (reference sequence). The CDR3 extends over 14 amino acids. CDR3 protein: CASSSTQGNQPQHF. Full variable domain (remainder filled in from reference TRBV5-5 and TRBJ1-5): DAGVTQSPTHLIKTRGQQVTLRCSPISGHKSVSWYQQVLGQGPQFIFQYYEKEERGRGNFPDRFSARQFPNYSSELNVNALLLGDSALYLCASSSTQGNQPQHFGDGTRLSIL.

The genes are TRBV29-1 and TRBJ2-3; TCRdb indicates TRBD1, and absent DNA this call remains unverified. Looked up from germline, CDR1 is SQVTM and CDR2 is ANQGSEA. The length of the CDR3 is 12 residues. CDR3 sequence reads: CSSGQFTDTQYF.

The rearrangement links TRBV6-5 to TRBJ1-5. The length of the CDR3 is 14 residues. Germline V CDR1 and CDR2: MNHEY, SVGAGI. CDR3 sequence reads: CATQLASSNQPQHF.

J is TRBJ2-3 and V is TRBV12-3 or TRBV12-4. This CDR3 has 15 amino acids. Here the CDR3 reads CASSFTTGDTDTQYF.

V and J are TRBV7-9 and TRBJ2-2. Germline CDR1 is SEHNR and CDR2 is FQNEAQ (reference sequence). The CDR3 extends over 16 amino acids. CDR3 loop: CASSFSIPVGTGELFF.

The rearrangement links TRBV29-1 to TRBJ2-2; TCRdb's D call of TRBD2 is untestable without DNA. The CDR3 has 17 residues. The germline V gene encodes CDR1 SQVTM and CDR2 ANQGSEA. The CDR3 here is CSAVGIGLAGNTGELFF.

The chain employs TRBV11-3 and TRBJ2-5; the D gene TCRdb calls, TRBD1, cannot be checked with no DNA. This CDR3 comprises 13 residues. Germline CDR1 SGHNT, CDR2 YENEEA. CDR3 protein: CASSLEVGTTQYF.

The chain recombines TRBV29-1 with TRBJ1-5; TCRdb designates TRBD1, a call that cannot be tested without DNA. Germline V gene sequence: CDR1 SQVTM, CDR2 ANQGSEA. The CDR3 has 14 amino acids. The CDR3 reads CSVSHGQQNQPQHF. Combining the CDR3 with reference TRBV29-1 and TRBJ1-5 gives the whole variable domain SAVISQKPSRDICQRGTSLTIQCQVDSQVTMMFWYRQQPGQSLTLIATANQGSEATYESGFVIDKFPISRPNLTFSTLTVSNMSPEDSSIYLCSVSHGQQNQPQHFGDGTRLSIL.

V gene TRBV5-5 combines with J gene TRBJ2-3; lacking DNA, the TRBD1 call made by TCRdb goes unchecked. Germline assignment: CDR1 SGHKS and CDR2 YYEKEE (reference sequence). There are 14 residues in the CDR3. CDR3 region: CASSLWDSTDTQYF.

V usage is TRBV20-1 and J usage is TRBJ2-1. Germline loops: CDR1 DFQATT, CDR2 SNEGSKA (reference sequence). CDR3 length: 11 amino acids. CDR3 protein: CSARSGSEQFF.

The chain has TRBV7-2 and TRBJ2-3. The CDR3 covers 15 residues. The germline CDR1 and CDR2 sequences are SGHTA and FQGNSA. The CDR3 region is CASSLDNRYTDTQYF.

The chain joins TRBV29-1 to TRBJ2-1; the D gene TCRdb calls, TRBD2, cannot be checked with no DNA. CDR1 is SQVTM, CDR2 ANQGSEA, per germline. The CDR3 consists of 15 residues. The CDR3 is CSVTAGTSGRNEQFF.

This chain uses TRBV10-3 with TRBJ2-1. The germline V gene has CDR1 ENHRY and CDR2 SYGVKD. The CDR3 spans 12 residues. The CDR3 reads CAISIKPNEQFF.

V gene TRBV5-4 combines with J gene TRBJ2-3. The germline V gene encodes CDR1 SGHNT and CDR2 YYREEE (reference sequence). This CDR3 is 13 amino acids long. This CDR3 reads CASSRTTSDTQYF.

This chain joins TRBV5-1 and TRBJ2-2; there is no DNA to check the TCRdb D call of TRBD1. This CDR3 is built from 17 residues. Germline CDR1 and CDR2: SGHRS and YFSETQ. CDR3 sequence reads: CASSYGGEGSNTGELFF.

J is TRBJ1-2 and V is TRBV7-2; TCRdb selects TRBD1, and the lack of DNA leaves this call unchecked. CDR1 and CDR2 (germline): SGHTA, FQGNSA. This CDR3 is 13 amino acids long. CDR3 protein: CASSMTGAYGYTF.

This chain uses TRBV7-4 with TRBJ1-5. Germline CDR1 SGHVT, CDR2 SQSDAQ. CDR3 length equals 17 residues. CDR3 loop: CASSLPSWAQANQPQHF.